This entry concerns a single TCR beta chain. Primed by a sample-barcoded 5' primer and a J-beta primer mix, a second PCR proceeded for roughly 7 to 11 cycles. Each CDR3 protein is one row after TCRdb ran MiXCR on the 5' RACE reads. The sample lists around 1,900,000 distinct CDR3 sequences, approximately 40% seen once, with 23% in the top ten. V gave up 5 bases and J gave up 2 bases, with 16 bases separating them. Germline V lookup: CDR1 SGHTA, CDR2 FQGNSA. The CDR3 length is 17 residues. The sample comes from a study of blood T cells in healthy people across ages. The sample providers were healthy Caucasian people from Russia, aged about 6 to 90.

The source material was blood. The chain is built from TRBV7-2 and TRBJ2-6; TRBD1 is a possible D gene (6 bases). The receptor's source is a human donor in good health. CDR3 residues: CASSPKGGYTGANVLTF. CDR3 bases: TGTGCCAGCAGCCCCAAAGGGGGTTACACTGGGGCCAACGTCCTGACTTTC.